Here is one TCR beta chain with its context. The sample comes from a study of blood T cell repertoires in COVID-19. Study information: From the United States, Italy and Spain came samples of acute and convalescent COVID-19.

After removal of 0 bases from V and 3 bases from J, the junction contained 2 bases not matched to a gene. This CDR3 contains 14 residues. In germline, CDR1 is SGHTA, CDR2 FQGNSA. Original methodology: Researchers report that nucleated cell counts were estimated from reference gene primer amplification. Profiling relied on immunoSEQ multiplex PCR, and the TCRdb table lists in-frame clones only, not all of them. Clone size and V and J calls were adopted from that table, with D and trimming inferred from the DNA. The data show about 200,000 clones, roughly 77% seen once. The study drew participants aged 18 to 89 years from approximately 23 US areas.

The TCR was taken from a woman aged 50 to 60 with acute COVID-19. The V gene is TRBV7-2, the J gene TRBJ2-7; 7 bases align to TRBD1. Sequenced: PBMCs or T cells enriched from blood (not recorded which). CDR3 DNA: TGTGCCAGCAGCTTAGCCGGGGACAGCTACGAGCAGTACGTC. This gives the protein CASSLAGDSYEQYV.